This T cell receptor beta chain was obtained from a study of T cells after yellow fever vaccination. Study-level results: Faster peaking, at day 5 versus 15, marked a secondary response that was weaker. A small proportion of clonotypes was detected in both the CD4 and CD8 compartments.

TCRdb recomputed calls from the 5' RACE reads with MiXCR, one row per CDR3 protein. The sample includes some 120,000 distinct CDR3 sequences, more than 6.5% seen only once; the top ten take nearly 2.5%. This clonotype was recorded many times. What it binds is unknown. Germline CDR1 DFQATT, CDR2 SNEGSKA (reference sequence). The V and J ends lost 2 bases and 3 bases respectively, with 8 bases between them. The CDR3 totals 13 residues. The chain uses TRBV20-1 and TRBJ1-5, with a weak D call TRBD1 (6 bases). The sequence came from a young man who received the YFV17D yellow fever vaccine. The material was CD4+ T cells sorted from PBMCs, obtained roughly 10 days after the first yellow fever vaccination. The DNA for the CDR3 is TGCAGTGCTAGACGGGACACCAATCAGCCCCAGCATTTT. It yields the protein CSARRDTNQPQHF.